The rows below give T cell receptor beta chains drawn from one sample of a study of shared clonotypes between healthy human individuals. Assay used: immunoSEQ multiplex PCR; TCRdb lists only in-frame clones, some missing. This sample has about 2.4 million clones, with around nine tenths found just once. Sequenced sample: naive CD4+ T cells sorted from blood. The receptors here all came from a man between 18 and 29 years old in good health. CDR3s include the opening cysteine and the closing phenylalanine or tryptophan. The order of the fields is J gene, V gene, CDR3 protein.

TRBJ2-7 TRBV7-9 CASSLFRGEQYF
TRBJ2-7 TRBV5-4 CASSLEYSPYEQYF
TRBJ2-7 TRBV5-1 CASSPSTGSYEQYF
TRBJ1-1 TRBV18 CASSGATGGNTEAFF
TRBJ2-3 TRBV9 CASSPNVAGGTDTQYF
TRBJ1-2 TRBV5-4 CASSLAGRTNYGYTF
TRBJ1-1 TRBV9 CASSVGANTEAFF
TRBJ2-3 TRBV5-4 CASSRASTDTQYF
TRBJ2-3 TRBV4-3 CASSQVGGGTDTQYF
TRBJ2-7 TRBV15 CATSSAPGQDVLLSYEQYF
TRBJ1-2 TRBV29-1 CSGHRDRDLSNYGYTF
- TRBV6-5 CASSPGGLATYEQYF
TRBJ1-1 TRBV7-9 CASSFMGRTGLNTEAFF
TRBJ2-7 TRBV2 CASSERPIRSYEQYF
TRBJ2-1 TRBV7-9 CASSLVAEYNEQFF
TRBJ2-2 TRBV7-2 CASSLVVAGSVGELFF
TRBJ2-1 TRBV7-9 CASSLGTSYNEQFF
TRBJ1-6 TRBV5-1 CASSLASAGTNSPLHF
TRBJ1-2 TRBV4-1 CASSQDNQAVLYGYTF
TRBJ2-7 TRBV29-1 CSVGSGSYEQYF
TRBJ1-1 TRBV2 CASSATDRTNTEAFF
TRBJ2-7 TRBV28 CASRSGGLTYEQYF
TRBJ1-2 TRBV6-5 CASTTRARNNGYTF
TRBJ2-3 TRBV28 CAILRGGTDTQYF
TRBJ2-1 TRBV10-1 CASGGDRVYNEQFF
TRBJ1-6 TRBV21-1 CASSQETDYNSPLHF
TRBJ2-7 TRBV5-1 CASSHYTGGYEQYF
TRBJ1-4 TRBV19 CASSRGQYPSTNEKLFF
TRBJ1-5 TRBV5-6 CASSLKDRGNQPQHF
TRBJ2-7 TRBV5-5 CASSWTGAGEQYF
TRBJ1-1 TRBV6-5 CASSSYGGNAEAFF
TRBJ2-3 TRBV7-3 CASSSGMSTDTQYF
TRBJ2-5 TRBV30 CAGKGQNKETQYF
TRBJ1-6 TRBV6-1 CASSPYQGARSPLHF
TRBJ2-7 TRBV18 CASSHRDASYEQYF
TRBJ1-1 TRBV6-5 CASSYGGDRVTEAFF
TRBJ1-5 TRBV5-4 CASSLDRGPSQPQHF
TRBJ1-6 TRBV21-1 CASSSTGVGNSPLHF
TRBJ1-1 TRBV27 CASSQTALNTEAFF
TRBJ2-3 TRBV9 CASSQLGMSTDTQYF
TRBJ1-5 TRBV30 CAWGTQGNQPQHF
TRBJ1-1 TRBV28 CASRPGQGAAFF
TRBJ2-7 TRBV9 CASSITGGWEQYF
TRBJ1-1 TRBV29-1 CSVWGGTEAFF
TRBJ1-1 TRBV30 CAWSPSGTANTEAFF
TRBJ1-2 TRBV5-5 CASSLMRDNYGYTF
TRBJ2-1 TRBV7-6 CASSLVRYNEQFF
TRBJ2-2 TRBV2 CASSGTSGNTGELFF
TRBJ2-5 TRBV4-1 CASSTRTSGEETQYF
TRBJ2-1 TRBV30 CAWSPGLTRNEQFF